The TCR beta chain under discussion was sequenced for a study of T-cell reconstitution after alpha-beta-depleted transplantation in children (dated by TCRdb to the mid-2010s). Study-wide context: The study quantitatively tracked T-cell immune reconstitution after TCRalphabeta/CD19-depleted allogeneic hematopoietic cell transplantation in children using TCR repertoire profiling. Results and caveats for the whole study, not just this receptor: The apparently early recovery of alphabetaT-cell counts about two months after transplant reportedly depended on only several hundred rapidly expanded clones that came from non-depleted graft cells. In some patients, high TCRbeta diversity at day 60 was attributed to recipient T cells and intrathymic progenitors that had survived conditioning. Over the following months the frequencies of hyperexpanded clones went down, and after one year T-cell counts and TCRbeta diversity were mostly credited to newly produced T cells.

As to this clonotype: Its antigen specificity is not known. Base qualities were left out, and no much larger clone turns up one base away.

Taken with the paper, the label for treatment or condition translates to: allogeneic hematopoietic cell transplantation with graft depleted of TCRalphabeta T cells and CD19 B cells. The transplant recipients were children given TCRalphabeta/CD19-depleted allogeneic hematopoietic cell grafts. Library prep was done by PCR. Sequencing was carried out with an Illumina HiSeq 2500. Molecular barcoding was employed in the preparation of TCR libraries, with unique molecular identifiers being used to normalize TCRbeta repertoire quantification. Starting from the raw public reads, TCRdb applied fastp trimming at Q25, assembled clones with MiXCR and retained in-frame beta chains. Duplicate CDR3 protein sequences are folded into a single record with the most common DNA and genes. The sample table shows 300,000 to 350,000 distinct CDR3 sequences, and around 15% are seen once. About 41% of the sample lies in the top ten.

Sample: PBMCs, mostly from graft donor cells, taken 360 days after TCRalphabeta/CD19-depleted stem cell transplant. The receptor comes from a male patient between 2 and 10 years old who had a stem cell transplant for acute lymphoblastic leukemia, so the T cells may come from the graft donor.

The CDR3 region has the sequence CASSLARQGGSTDTQYF. The sequence in DNA is TGTGCCAGCAGCTTAGCCCGACAGGGTGGGAGCACAGATACGCAGTATTTT. Here the chain combines TRBV11-2 and TRBJ2-3, with 7 junctional bases fitting TRBD1. Looking up the germline V gene yields CDR1 SGHAT and CDR2 FQNNGV. The CDR3 spans 17 residues, from the cysteine through the phenylalanine. The retained sequence is limited to the CDR3, 51 bases, with the frame set at the first base. From V the trimming removes 1 base and from J it removes 0 bases, while the gene matches leave 7 bases of the junction unaccounted for.